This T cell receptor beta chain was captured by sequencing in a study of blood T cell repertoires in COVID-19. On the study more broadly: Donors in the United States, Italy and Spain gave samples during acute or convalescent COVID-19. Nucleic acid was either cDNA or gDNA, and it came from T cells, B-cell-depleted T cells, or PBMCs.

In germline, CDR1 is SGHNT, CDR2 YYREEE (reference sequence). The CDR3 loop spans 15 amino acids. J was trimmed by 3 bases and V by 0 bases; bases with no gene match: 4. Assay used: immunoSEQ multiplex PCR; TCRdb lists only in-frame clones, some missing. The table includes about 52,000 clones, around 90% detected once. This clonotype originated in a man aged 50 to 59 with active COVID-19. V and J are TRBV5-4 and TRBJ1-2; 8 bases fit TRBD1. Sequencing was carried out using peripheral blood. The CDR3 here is CASSLAAGQDYGYTF. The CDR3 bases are TGTGCCAGCAGCTTGGCCGCGGGACAGGACTATGGCTACACCTTC.